The clone carrying this T cell receptor (beta chain) was seen many times. The data derive from a study of Graves' ophthalmopathy and Graves' hyperthyroidism. The germline CDR1 and CDR2 sequences are SGHVS and FQNEAQ. CDR3 size: 16 residues. The V end lost 0 bases, the J end lost 2 bases, and 14 bases lay between the germline ends. CDR3 regions of TCR beta were amplified from RNA transcripts. The library came from an HTBI-primed first-round RT-PCR and a second-round multiplex PCR. TCRdb passed the multiplex PCR reads through MiXCR, listing each CDR3 protein once. The table lists 660,000 or so distinct CDR3 sequences, roughly two fifths of them singletons.

The chain uses TRBV7-8 and TRBJ2-7; no firm D call. This sequence originates from an adult man with Graves' ophthalmopathy. The sequenced material came from peripheral blood. This CDR3 reads CASSLARSSIPYEQYF. The CDR3 nucleotides read TGTGCCAGCAGCTTAGCGCGCTCTTCCATTCCCTACGAGCAGTACTTC. Full variable domain (outside the CDR3, taken from reference TRBV7-8 and TRBJ2-7): GAGVSQSPRYKVAKRGQDVALRCDPISGHVSLFWYQQALGQGPEFLTYFQNEAQLDKSGLPSDRFFAERPEGSVSTLKIQRTQQEDSAVYLCASSLARSSIPYEQYFGPGTRLTVT.